These 20 T cell receptor beta chains were all obtained from the same sample, sequenced in a study of post-analysis software for immune sequencing data. Unique molecular identifiers were carried by the TCR beta cDNA libraries. TCRdb re-called the PCR reads through MiXCR, storing one row per CDR3 protein. The data show more than 450,000 distinct CDR3 sequences, about 40% seen once. Their cognate antigens are unknown. Findings and limits, study-wide: Patients showed TRBV5-6, TRBV5-1 and TRBV20-1 among five TRBV segments more frequent than in controls.

Specimen: blood. These receptors were collected from a girl aged 5-17 years with multiple sclerosis.

The sample holds a few counts of this clonotype. DNA of the CDR3: TGCGCCAGCAGCTTGGGGGTGGGGGATCTCTACGAGCAGTACTTC. Translation: CASSLGVGDLYEQYF. The genes are TRBV5-1 and TRBJ2-7; tentatively, D is TRBD1 or TRBD2 (5 bases each). Trimming stripped 0 bases from V and 3 bases from J, with 13 bases between. Germline V CDR1 and CDR2: SGHRS, YFSETQ. The CDR3 spans 15 residues.

The chain joins TRBV20-1 to TRBJ1-1; D ambiguous. The V end lost 4 bases, the J end lost 3 bases, and 15 bases lay between the germline ends. Germline values: CDR1 DFQATT, CDR2 SNEGSKA (reference sequence). The CDR3 loop spans 14 amino acids. The CDR3 loop reads CSATWAARDTEAFF. CDR3 nucleotides: TGCAGTGCTACCTGGGCAGCCCGTGACACTGAAGCTTTCTTT.

The rearrangement links TRBV10-2 to TRBJ2-1; 8 bases match TRBD2. Germline V gives CDR1 WSHSY, CDR2 SAAADI. The trim removed 5 bases at V and 6 bases at J, leaving 6 bases unmatched. The CDR3 is 14 amino acids. The CDR3 DNA is TGCGCCAGCAGTCCTGCGGGAGGATGCAATGAGCAGTTCTTC. Amino acid sequence: CASSPAGGCNEQFF.

This clonotype was observed a few times. The V call is TRBV9, the J call TRBJ1-1; no firm D call. CDR1 and CDR2 from the germline V gene are SGDLS and YYNGEE. The CDR3 length is 14 residues. Trimming took 1 base from V and 2 from J, leaving 9 bases between them. Here the CDR3 reads CASSVRGGNTEAFF. In nucleotides, the CDR3 is TGTGCCAGCAGCGTACGGGGAGGAAACACTGAAGCTTTCTTT.

This chain connects TRBV12-3 or TRBV12-4 to TRBJ2-5, with no clear D. Trimming cost V 8 bases and J 9 bases, with 16 bases left between them. This CDR3 has 12 amino acids. DNA of the CDR3: TGTGCCAGCTCAACGTCTCCACGGGCCCAGTACTTC. The encoded protein is CASSTSPRAQYF.

This clonotype was counted a few times. This chain joins TRBV5-1 and TRBJ1-5; no reliable D call. Germline CDR1 is SGHRS and CDR2 is YFSETQ. There are 15 residues in the CDR3. V was shortened by 0 bases and J by 2 bases, with 9 bases between the two germline ends. For the CDR3, the DNA is TGCGCCAGCAGCTTGGGACTCCAGGGCAATCAGCCCCAGCATTTT. It translates to CASSLGLQGNQPQHF.

This clonotype came up a few times. The V and J genes are TRBV12-3 or TRBV12-4 and TRBJ2-7, with TRBD1 identical over 7 bases. The V segment lost 4 bases and the J segment 5 bases; nucleotides outside the gene matches: 20. This CDR3 comprises 18 residues. CDR3 in amino acids: CASSSPANSTGLSHEQYF. CDR3 coding DNA: TGTGCCAGCAGTTCCCCGGCTAACTCGACAGGGCTGTCCCACGAGCAGTACTTC.

DNA of the CDR3: TGTGCCAGCAGTGAGGCGAAGTGGGTGGAAAAACTGTTTTTT. As protein: CASSEAKWVEKLFF. V gene TRBV6-1 combines with J gene TRBJ1-4; D remains unclear. The CDR3 consists of 14 residues. Deletions cut 3 bases from V and 8 bases from J, with 13 bases between. The V gene's germline CDR1 is MNHNS and CDR2 SASEGT.

The chain is built from TRBV10-3 and TRBJ2-5; tentatively, D is TRBD2 (6 bases). V dropped 1 base and J dropped 0 bases, with 6 bases sitting between them. The CDR3 contains 14 residues. Germline V gene sequence: CDR1 ENHRY, CDR2 SYGVKD. CDR3: CAISEWGDQETQYF. In nucleotides, the CDR3 is TGTGCCATCAGTGAGTGGGGGGACCAAGAGACCCAGTACTTC.

The chain recombines TRBV6-4 with TRBJ2-4; D is ambiguous. The V and J ends lost 3 bases and 0 bases respectively, with 6 bases between them. Per germline, CDR1 MRHNA and CDR2 SNTAGT. CDR3 size: 14 residues. CDR3 residues: CASSERVAKNIQYF. The CDR3 DNA is TGTGCCAGCAGTGAAAGGGTAGCCAAAAACATTCAGTACTTC.

The chain is built from TRBV10-3 and TRBJ2-5, with D possibly TRBD2 on 5 matching bases. Trimming shortened V by 9 bases and J by 4 bases, and 18 bases separated the two germline ends. Germline CDR1 and CDR2: ENHRY and SYGVKD. The CDR3 totals 14 residues. Here the CDR3 DNA reads TGTGCCATTCGACGGGATCTGGGATCAGAGACCCAGTACTTC. It is translated as CAIRRDLGSETQYF.

The gene calls are TRBV7-3 and TRBJ2-3; 7 nucleotides match TRBD2. Per germline, CDR1 SGHTA and CDR2 FQGTGA. With V trimmed by 5 bases and J by 14 bases, 13 bases remained unmatched. The CDR3 runs 13 residues. The CDR3 sequence is CASSRLPGGEVYF. The DNA for the CDR3 is TGTGCCAGCAGCCGACTTCCGGGGGGAGAGGTGTATTTT. Combining the CDR3 with reference TRBV7-3 and TRBJ2-3 gives the whole variable domain GAGVSQTPSNKVTEKGKYVELRCDPISGHTALYWYRQSLGQGPEFLIYFQGTGAADDSGLPNDRFFAVRPEGSVSTLKIQRTERGDSAVYLCASSRLPGGEVYFGPGTRLTVL.

The chain joins TRBV25-1 to TRBJ2-1; 7 bases agree with TRBD1. The CDR3 loop spans 17 amino acids. Germline trimming cut 2 bases from V and 3 bases from J; bases unmatched to any gene: 10. Germline CDR1 reads MGHDK; CDR2 reads SYGVNS. The CDR3, as DNA: TGTGCCAGCAGTGAACCCACCGGGACAGACAGCTACAATGAGCAGTTCTTC. Translating it yields CASSEPTGTDSYNEQFF.

The rearrangement links TRBV4-1 to TRBJ2-5; 10 positions agree with TRBD2. CDR1 and CDR2 (germline): MGHRA, YSYEKL. V lost 4 bases, J lost 4 bases, and 6 bases stayed unmatched. The CDR3 sequence is 15 residues long. The DNA for the CDR3 is TGCGCCAGCAGCCCCCCCCCTAGCGGGGGAGAGACCCAGTACTTC. Protein sequence: CASSPPPSGGETQYF.

The chain employs TRBV20-1 and TRBJ2-7, with 9 bases fitting TRBD2. Germline V lookup: CDR1 DFQATT, CDR2 SNEGSKA (reference sequence). The CDR3 runs 14 residues. V was clipped by 4 bases and J by 2 bases; unmatched bases: 6. CDR3 residues: CSAKGSGGTYEQYF. The CDR3 region has the DNA TGCAGTGCTAAGGGAAGCGGGGGGACCTACGAGCAGTACTTC.

The chain carries TRBV6-2 or TRBV6-3 and TRBJ2-7, with a tentative D call TRBD1 (6 bases). The V gene's germline CDR1 is MNHEY and CDR2 SVGEGT. The CDR3 has 14 amino acids. The germline V and J ends were trimmed by 5 bases and 4 bases, with 15 bases remaining between them. The CDR3 loop is CASSERDTGYEQYF. In nucleotides, the CDR3 is TGTGCCAGCAGTGAACGAGACACAGGGTACGAGCAGTACTTC.

V is TRBV6-5 and J is TRBJ1-2; D is ambiguous. The CDR3 length is 13 residues. Looked up from germline, CDR1 is MNHEY and CDR2 is SVGAGI. V was trimmed by 8 bases and J by 6 bases, leaving 16 bases between them. In DNA form, the CDR3 reads TGTGCCAGCCTCGGGTCTCCCGTACATGGCTACACCTTC. It translates to CASLGSPVHGYTF.

The chain carries TRBV24-1 and TRBJ2-1; tentatively, D is TRBD1 (5 bases). CDR1 and CDR2 from the germline V gene are KGHDR and SFDVKD. The CDR3 is 13 amino acids. Between the trimmed V and J ends, which lost 7 bases and 8 bases, there was a span of 14 bases. The CDR3 region is CATSAQGYDEQFF. The CDR3, as DNA: TGTGCCACCAGCGCCCAGGGTTACGATGAGCAGTTCTTC.

In its sample, this clonotype was seen many times. This chain connects TRBV4-1 to TRBJ2-7; the match to TRBD2 covers 10 bases. CDR1 MGHRA and CDR2 YSYEKL come from the germline V gene. This CDR3 comprises 15 residues. The junction had 7 bases not matched to a gene; V was cut back by 1 base and J by 7 bases. Written as DNA, the CDR3 is TGCGCCAGCAGCCAAGTTTCGGGACTAGCGAGGGAGCAGTACTTC. Translation: CASSQVSGLAREQYF.

The chain's CDR3 is CASRQSGGPQLYNEQFF. Here the CDR3 DNA reads TGTGCCAGCCGACAAAGCGGGGGGCCTCAATTATACAATGAGCAGTTCTTC. The rearrangement links TRBV14 to TRBJ2-1, with 9 bases matching TRBD2. Unmatched junction bases numbered 15, after V lost 8 bases and J lost 4 bases. From germline, CDR1 is SGHDN and CDR2 FVKESK. The CDR3 is 17 residues long.